Detailed here is one TCR beta chain. Its antigen is still unknown. Treatment noted: some 19 received Ad26.COV2.S at low or high dose, single or two shots; a few received placebo; per-sample allocation not given. After the first vaccine or placebo injection, samples were drawn on day 63. The data belong to a study of Ad26.COV2.S vaccination and SARS-CoV-2 variants. Study results and limitations: Non-spike TCR breadth was similar in vaccine and placebo recipients.

Clones were read by immunoSEQ multiplex PCR, and TCRdb kept only the in-frame ones, dropping some. Here the sample spans about 400,000 clones, roughly 90% being singletons. Sequenced here: peripheral blood, sampled in a trial of Ad26.COV2.S vaccine versus placebo. The sequence was obtained from a person aged 18 to 65 who received the Ad26.COV2.S COVID-19 vaccine or a placebo.

The DNA for the CDR3 is TGTGCCAGCAGGAACAGGGATGGGGGTAGCACAGATACGCAGTATTTT. Its protein product is CASRNRDGGSTDTQYF. V is TRBV28 and J is TRBJ2-3; TRBD1 might be the D (6 bases). CDR3 length: 16 amino acids. Germline V lookup: CDR1 MDHEN, CDR2 SYDVKM. V lost 6 bases and J lost 0, with 16 bases in between.